This TCR beta chain was retrieved from a study of cytomegalovirus exposure and HLA in healthy donors. Across the whole study: Clustering assigned approximately 78% of the 350 to 450 genotyped donors to the Caucasian-associated ancestry cluster. Study-wide results and limits: CMV serostatus was the only immune exposure information that was available. Previous analysis showed most TCR beta V segments were productive about 87% or about 30% of the time. An apparent linkage of common viral pathogens to several of the most significant clusters emerged in a later analysis.

Regarding this clone: The antigen is unknown.

PCR used 60 Vbeta primers and 13 Jbeta primers. Clones were sequenced by immunoSEQ multiplex PCR, and TCRdb holds only the in-frame ones, with some missing. This sample has over 95,000 clones, with about 79% found just once. This CDR3 has 24 amino acids. Germline V CDR1 and CDR2: SQVTM, ANQGSEA. Trimming took 6 bases from V and 0 from J; bases not matched to a gene: 29. The sample consisted of PBMCs. The origin of this receptor is a human donor in good health. The rearrangement uses TRBV29-1 and TRBJ2-3, with TRBD2 identical over 14 bases. CDR3 protein: CSVPGAGTSGRGFGGSPSTDTQYF. DNA for the CDR3: TGCAGCGTGCCCGGCGCTGGGACTAGCGGGAGAGGGTTTGGGGGAAGCCCTAGCACAGATACGCAGTATTTT.